Listed below are T cell receptor beta chains from one sample, sequenced in a study of T cell repertoires in cytomegalovirus infection. Using its own MiXCR run on the reads, TCRdb lists one record per CDR3 protein. The sample has around 450,000 distinct CDR3 sequences, roughly 30% seen once. The sample taken for sequencing was PBMCs. These receptor sequences come from a human donor in good health (CMV status not recorded). Some clones in this sample may be carry-over from other donors' samples. CDR3s include the opening cysteine and the closing phenylalanine or tryptophan.

v_call cdr3_aa
TRBV6-2/TRBV6-3 CASSHRAGRGYGYTF
TRBV14 CASSPWTDENEKLFF
TRBV7-8 CASSPRREGKAGNTIYF
TRBV5-1 CASGRDREVETQYF
TRBV19 CSSSIREKLFF
TRBV5-3 CASTWAGEAYEQYF
TRBV7-8 CASSAASPWTNEKLFF
TRBV7-8 CASRAQGSYEQYF
TRBV12-3/TRBV12-4 CASSLISATTGELFF
TRBV7-8 CASSLRVIGNQPQHF
TRBV27 CASSLWGDRGNYGYTF
TRBV7-8 CASSSPGLTRDQPQHF
TRBV11-2 CASSAQGQKNEKLFF
TRBV7-2 CASSLYDMNTEAFF
TRBV7-9 CASSRNLDSPYEQYF
TRBV6-5 CASSRFRTGPPQPQHF
TRBV28 CASTDSMGEKLFF